This T cell receptor beta chain was found in a study of T cell responses to AZD1222 COVID-19 vaccine. Study results and caveats: Across spike, vaccine-associated CD4 TCRs were found, dominant at 160-218 and 743-854. The donor group comprised mostly white British people and more females; the analysis possibly underestimated clonal diversity. Scientists sampled the repertoires only once the peak T cell response had passed.

Measured with immunoSEQ multiplex PCR; TCRdb has only the in-frame clones, and not every one. The sample has 65,000 to 80,000 clones, about four fifths seen once. This CDR3 comprises 15 residues. Germline CDR1 is SGHTA and CDR2 is FQGNSA. Trimming removed 1 base at V and 8 bases at J, with 17 bases between. As regards this clone: Its specificity is unknown.

V is TRBV7-2 and J is TRBJ1-2, with D maybe TRBD1 (5 bases). The receptor was derived from an adult who received the AZD1222 COVID-19 vaccine. The sequences come from peripheral blood, collected 28 days after the second AZD1222 dose. The CDR3 is CASSLDGASAGGYTF. The DNA of the CDR3 is TGTGCCAGCAGCTTAGACGGGGCTTCCGCGGGGGGCTACACCTTC.